This record concerns one T cell receptor (beta chain) sequence. Its antigen is not identified. The junction departs from the called germline gene at one end, perhaps through a read error. From unsorted bulk tissue weighing roughly 18-31 mg, DNA and RNA were co-extracted. With 500 ng total RNA as template and a constant-region primer, TCR beta cDNA was made. Three-round nested multiplex PCR performed with slightly modified ARM-PCR produced the TCR beta libraries. It was with TRBV1-TRBV30 forward primers and a C-beta reverse primer that the first two PCR rounds were run, at around 11 cycles each. Using its own MiXCR run on the multiplex PCR reads, TCRdb lists one record per CDR3 protein. This sample has some 190,000 distinct CDR3 sequences, with 70% to 90% found just once. This sample is part of a study of tumor-infiltrating lymphocytes in primary liver carcinoma. Study in general: Productive TCRbeta read yields ran from roughly 3.9 to 6.8 million per sample and were similar between tissues. Regarding the study as a whole: About 8-25% of top clones, no more, were shared by all five regions.

Germline CDR1 and CDR2: SEHNR and FQNEAQ (reference sequence). CDR3 length equals 15 residues. The specimen sequenced was tumor tissue from primary liver carcinoma. This rearrangement joins TRBV7-9 to TRBJ2-2; 9 bases are a match to TRBD1. The receptor was isolated from a man between 40 and 49 years old with primary liver carcinoma and hepatitis B virus infection. The CDR3 protein is CASGAGTGMAGELFF. CDR3 in DNA: TGTGCCAGCGGCGCCGGGACAGGGATGGCAGGGGAGCTGTTTTTC.